A selection of T cell receptor beta chains follows, all from one sample in a study of vaccination and CD4 T cells after COVID-19. TCRdb reprocessed the PCR reads with MiXCR, giving one entry per CDR3 protein. The data show some 29,000 distinct CDR3 sequences, with 50% seen just once and over 4.5% held by the top ten. The input for sequencing was CD4+ T cells from blood, taken about 7 months after SARS-CoV-2 vaccination. Receptor source: a human donor who had recovered from COVID-19. The CDR3 runs from the conserved cysteine through the conserved F or W. Each record gives: clone size, D gene, J gene, V gene, CDR3 DNA, CDR3 protein. A D gene is named only where the DNA matches it firmly. Clone size is shown for a subset of rows, as once, few, many or a class of expanded clone.

NA | NA | TRBJ2-7 | TRBV28 | TGTGCCAGCAGTTTAGGGGTGGTCGAGCAGTACTTC | CASSLGVVEQYF
NA | TRBD1 | TRBJ1-2 | TRBV20-1 | TGCAGTGCTAGAAAAAGAGCTGGACAGGTCCATGGCTACACCTTC | CSARKRAGQVHGYTF
NA | NA | TRBJ1-5 | TRBV7-2 | TGTGCCAGCAGCTTAACGGGCCAGCCCCAGCATTTT | CASSLTGQPQHF
NA | TRBD1 | TRBJ2-2 | TRBV7-3 | TGTGCCAGCAACCTACAGGGGGCGTCCGGGGAGCTGTTTTTT | CASNLQGASGELFF
NA | TRBD1 | TRBJ1-1 | TRBV4-2 | TGTGCCAGCAGCCAAAGGGGGCGGAACACTGAAGCTTTCTTT | CASSQRGRNTEAFF
NA | TRBD2 | TRBJ2-7 | TRBV19 | TGTGCCAGTAGTATTTCGGGAGGAAGCGACGAGCAGTACTTC | CASSISGGSDEQYF
NA | TRBD1 | TRBJ1-2 | TRBV28 | TGTGCCAGCAGGAGGACAGGGGGGGACTATGGCTACACCTTC | CASRRTGGDYGYTF
NA | NA | TRBJ2-5 | TRBV10-1 | TGCGCCAGCAGTGATGAGACCCAGTACTTC | CASSDETQYF
NA | TRBD1 | TRBJ2-1 | TRBV6-5 | TGTGCCAGCAGTTCAGCATGGACAGGGGTCTACAATGAGCAGTTCTTC | CASSSAWTGVYNEQFF
NA | NA | TRBJ2-1 | TRBV6-2/TRBV6-3 | TGTGCCAGCAGTTACTCGGACTACAATGAGCAGTTCTTC | CASSYSDYNEQFF
NA | NA | TRBJ1-5 | TRBV6-2/TRBV6-3 | TGTGCCCGGGGGGCCCAGCATTTT | CARGAQHF
NA | TRBD1 | TRBJ1-6 | TRBV6-1 | TGTGCCAGCAGGGGGACAGGGTATAATTCACCCCTCCACTTT | CASRGTGYNSPLHF
NA | NA | TRBJ1-5 | TRBV20-1 | TGCAGCCGCGCACCGATTCGGCTGAGCAATCAGCCCCAGCATTTT | CSRAPIRLSNQPQHF
NA | NA | TRBJ2-5 | TRBV7-9 | TGTGCCAGCAGCTTAGGAGTTGCTCAAGAGACCCAGTACTTC | CASSLGVAQETQYF
NA | NA | TRBJ2-7 | TRBV20-1 | TGCAGTGCTAAGAAGGGAAGCTACGAGCAGTACTTC | CSAKKGSYEQYF
NA | NA | TRBJ2-7 | TRBV21-1 | TGTGCCAGCAGCTTCCGCGGGGAGCGTCGGGAGCAGTACTTC | CASSFRGERREQYF
few | NA | TRBJ1-5 | TRBV28 | TGTGCCAGCAGTTTCTCCCCCCAGACAAGGCGCGATCAGCCCCAGCATTTT | CASSFSPQTRRDQPQHF
NA | NA | TRBJ2-1 | TRBV7-9 | TGTGCCAGCAGCTTAGTTCGGAGGACCTACTACAATGAGCAGTTCTTC | CASSLVRRTYYNEQFF
NA | TRBD1 | TRBJ2-7 | TRBV20-1 | TGCAGTGCTAGAGAGCTTGGGACAGGGGGCTACGAGCAGTACTTC | CSARELGTGGYEQYF
NA | NA | TRBJ2-7 | TRBV20-1 | TGCAGTGCTAGCTTAACTAACTACGAGCAGTACTTC | CSASLTNYEQYF
once | NA | TRBJ1-6 | TRBV28 | TGTGCCAGCATGGTGGGGTATCAGGGAGGAACCTATAATTCACCCCTCCACTTT | CASMVGYQGGTYNSPLHF
NA | NA | TRBJ1-2 | TRBV19 | TGTGCCAGTAGTATCCGAGAGGGCGGCTACACCTTC | CASSIREGGYTF
NA | NA | TRBJ2-3 | TRBV5-8 | TGTGCCAGCAGTAGATTCCCCGGGACGCATACGCAGTATTTT | CASSRFPGTHTQYF
few | NA | TRBJ1-1 | TRBV7-9 | TGTGCCAGCAACGGCCAGAACACTGAAGCTTTCTTT | CASNGQNTEAFF
NA | NA | TRBJ1-1 | TRBV6-2/TRBV6-3 | TGTGCCAGCAGTTATCTGGCGAACACTGAAGCTTTCTTT | CASSYLANTEAFF
NA | TRBD1 | TRBJ1-6 | TRBV20-1 | TGCAGTGCTAGAGATCTCAACAGGGGAGTTAATTCACCCCTCCACTTT | CSARDLNRGVNSPLHF
few | NA | TRBJ2-1 | TRBV7-9 | TGTGCCAGCAGCTCCTCGGACCCCGAATCCTACAATGAGCAGTTCTTC | CASSSSDPESYNEQFF
NA | TRBD2 | TRBJ2-7 | TRBV6-1 | TGTGCCAGCAGTAGAACCGGGACTAGCGGTGCGGATGGGAGCGAGCAGTACTTC | CASSRTGTSGADGSEQYF
NA | NA | TRBJ1-2 | TRBV6-5 | TGTGCCAGCAGTTACTCGACGTCGTATGGCTACACCTTC | CASSYSTSYGYTF
NA | NA | TRBJ2-7 | TRBV27 | TGTGCCAGCAGTTCGCCGGGACTGGGGACCTACGAGCAGTACTTC | CASSSPGLGTYEQYF
NA | NA | TRBJ2-1 | TRBV7-3 | TGTGCCAGCAGCCTACGACCCGCAGCCTACAATGAGCAGTTCTTC | CASSLRPAAYNEQFF
few | NA | TRBJ1-2 | TRBV28 | TGTGCCAGCACCGATCCCTCCTGGGGGAACTATGGCTACACCTTC | CASTDPSWGNYGYTF
NA | TRBD1 | TRBJ1-3 | TRBV10-3 | TGTGCCAGTGGACAGGGGGTCTCTGGAAACACCATATATTTT | CASGQGVSGNTIYF
few | NA | TRBJ1-2 | TRBV7-9 | TGTGCCAGCAGCTTTCAAACGGGACGGACCAACTATGGCTACACCTTC | CASSFQTGRTNYGYTF
few | NA | TRBJ2-3 | TRBV19 | TGTGCCAGTAGTATAGCCCTTGGGGCAATGGGGACAGATACGCAGTATTTT | CASSIALGAMGTDTQYF
NA | TRBD2 | TRBJ2-1 | TRBV28 | TGTGCCAGCAGTTCCAGCGGGAGGGCCCCAAGAGATGAGCAGTTCTTC | CASSSSGRAPRDEQFF
NA | TRBD2 | TRBJ2-1 | TRBV24-1 | TGTGCCACCAGTGCCCCCCGGGGGGGGGGGCGGATTGAGCAGTTCTTC | CATSAPRGGGRIEQFF
NA | NA | TRBJ1-1 | TRBV28 | TGTGCCAGCAGTTTATTGGCAGGGTTAAGTGGGCCTGAAGCTTTCTTT | CASSLLAGLSGPEAFF
NA | NA | TRBJ2-5 | TRBV5-5 | TGTGCCAGCAGTCTCGTGGGGGAGACCCAGTACTTC | CASSLVGETQYF
NA | NA | TRBJ2-7 | TRBV9 | TGTGCCAGCAGCGCCGAGCGGGCCCCCTACGAGCAGTACTTC | CASSAERAPYEQYF
few | NA | TRBJ2-1 | TRBV27 | TGTGCCAGCAGTTTCGGGAATGAGCAGTTCTTC | CASSFGNEQFF
NA | NA | TRBJ1-5 | TRBV6-1 | TGTGCCAGCAACAACTGGGAGCCCCAGCATTTT | CASNNWEPQHF
few | NA | TRBJ1-6 | TRBV6-1 | TGTGCCAGCAGTGAAAGATGGATGAATTCACCCCTCCACTTT | CASSERWMNSPLHF